This is a list of T cell receptor beta chains from one sample in a study of T cell responses to AZD1222 COVID-19 vaccine. Assay used: immunoSEQ multiplex PCR; TCRdb lists only in-frame clones, some missing. The sample has fewer than 200,000 clones, more than 80% seen once. This material consisted of peripheral blood, taken 28 days after the second dose of the MenACWY control vaccine. The receptors originated from an adult who received the MenACWY meningococcal vaccine as a control. Both conserved end residues are part of each CDR3. A D gene is named only where the DNA matches it firmly. Clone size is not always given. Where it is, it says once, few, many or a class for expanded clones.

-,-,TRBV9,TRBJ2-2,TGTGCCAGCAGCCCCCGGGACTTTTCCACCGGGGAGCTGTTTTTT,CASSPRDFSTGELFF
-,-,TRBV29-1,TRBJ2-1,TGCAGCGTTGCAAGGACGGGTTACAATGAGCAGTTCTTC,CSVARTGYNEQFF
-,-,TRBV25-1,TRBJ1-2,TGTGCCAGCAGTGAACCCACAGGGATTAACTATGGCTACACCTTC,CASSEPTGINYGYTF
-,TRBD2,TRBV27,TRBJ2-7,TGTGCCAGCAGTTCCCCCTCGCTAGCGGGCTTCGAGCAGTACTTC,CASSSPSLAGFEQYF
-,-,TRBV7-9,TRBJ1-1,TGTGCCAGCAGCCCACCACTTACGGGGGAGAACACTGAAGCTTTCTTT,CASSPPLTGENTEAFF
-,-,TRBV28,TRBJ1-3,TGTGCCAGCAGTTTATCCCTCCCTCGGCGCTCTGGAAACACCATATATTTT,CASSLSLPRRSGNTIYF
-,-,TRBV18,TRBJ2-7,TGTGCCAGCTCACCTGGGCTAGGAAAATCCGAGCAGTACTTC,CASSPGLGKSEQYF
-,TRBD1,TRBV2,TRBJ1-5,TGTGCCACGCGGGACAGTAATCAGCCCCAGCATTTT,CATRDSNQPQHF
once,-,TRBV2,TRBJ1-5,TGTGCCAGCAGTGTGGGCCGCCCCGGGGTGCCAGACAATCAGCCCCAGCATTTT,CASSVGRPGVPDNQPQHF
-,-,TRBV24-1,TRBJ1-4,TGTGCCACCAGTGATGGGGGACGGGGATCTAATGAAAAACTGTTTTTT,CATSDGGRGSNEKLFF
-,TRBD1,TRBV11-1,TRBJ1-4,TGTGCCAGCACGAACAGGGGGCGTGAAAAACTGTTTTTT,CASTNRGREKLFF